The 28 T cell receptor beta chains below come from one sample, sequenced in a study of T cells after posttransplantation cyclophosphamide. The naive gate required viable CD3+CD4+ or CD3+CD8+ cells with CCR7+CD45RA+CD45RO-CD95-CD27+CD28+ phenotype. The protocol was immunoSEQ multiplex PCR, while the TCRdb copy is restricted to in-frame clones and leaves out a portion. The data show some 30,000 clones, roughly nine tenths seen once. Sequencing was performed on naive CD4+ T cells sorted from blood. Receptor source: a man aged 30 to 45 in good health and a related stem cell transplant donor.

The rearrangement joins TRBV9 to TRBJ2-3; 8 positions agree with TRBD2. CDR1 and CDR2 from the germline V gene are SGDLS and YYNGEE. The CDR3 sequence is 14 residues long. Trimming at V came to 0 bases and at J to 4 bases, leaving 1 base not matched to a gene. Here the CDR3 DNA reads TGTGCCAGCAGCGTAGGCGGGGGGTCAGATACGCAGTATTTT. This gives the protein CASSVGGGSDTQYF.

The chain employs TRBV19 and TRBJ2-7; 9 bases line up with TRBD1. This CDR3 contains 15 residues. Trimming cost V 4 bases and J 7 bases; bases outside gene matches: 11. Germline CDR1 and CDR2: LNHDA and SQIVND (reference sequence). This chain's CDR3 is CASSTIPGQGGEQYF. CDR3 sequence (DNA): TGTGCCAGTAGTACCATTCCGGGACAGGGTGGAGAGCAGTACTTC.

The V call is TRBV4-3, the J call TRBJ1-4; 8 bases are shared with TRBD1. The CDR3 loop spans 16 amino acids. Trimming removed 3 bases from V and 4 bases from J; junction bases left unmatched: 7. CDR1 LGHNA and CDR2 YSLEER come from the germline V gene. CDR3 DNA sequence: TGCGCCAGCAGCCAGGCAGGGGGCGCGATTAATGAAAAACTGTTTTTT. This translates into CASSQAGGAINEKLFF.

Here the CDR3 DNA reads TGTGCCAGCAGTTTAACCGGGACAGGGCTATACGAGCAGTACTTC. It encodes CASSLTGTGLYEQYF. V usage is TRBV27 and J usage is TRBJ2-7; the match to TRBD1 covers 9 bases. Germline V gene data show CDR1 as MNHEY and CDR2 as SMNVEV (reference sequence). The CDR3 length is 15 residues. J lost 4 bases, V lost 2 bases, and 6 bases had no gene match.

V is TRBV7-9 and J is TRBJ1-6, with D maybe TRBD1 (5 bases). This CDR3 region has 18 residues. Germline-derived CDR1 and CDR2 are SEHNR and FQNEAQ (reference sequence). The V gene lost 2 bases and the J gene lost 0 bases, with 14 bases spanning the gap. For the CDR3, the DNA is TGTGCCAGCAGCTTAATACGGGGGGTGAGCTCCTATAATTCACCCCTCCACTTT. Translated, it gives CASSLIRGVSSYNSPLHF.

CDR3 sequence: CASSDGVAGFQETQYF. The CDR3 DNA follows: TGTGCCAGCAGTGATGGGGTAGCGGGATTCCAAGAGACCCAGTACTTC. J is TRBJ2-5 and V is TRBV2; 8 bases are a match to TRBD2. V was pared by 3 bases and J by 1 base, with 7 bases of the junction left unmatched. Germline V gene data show CDR1 as SNHLY and CDR2 as FYNNEI. The CDR3 length is 16 residues.

V is TRBV7-8 and J is TRBJ2-5; 11 nucleotides agree with TRBD2. Near its end, the DNA agrees better with TRBJ2-7, so the J call may be wrong. The CDR3 is 15 amino acids. Germline V gives CDR1 SGHVS, CDR2 FQNEAQ. CDR3 DNA sequence: TGTGCCAGCAGCTTAGAATTAGCGGGGGGGTACGAGCAGTACTTC. Protein sequence: CASSLELAGGYEQYF.

The rearrangement joins TRBV5-1 to TRBJ2-1; TRBD2 matches 16 bases. Trimming removed 3 bases from V and 0 bases from J; junction bases left unmatched: 3. CDR3 length equals 18 residues. The germline V gene has CDR1 SGHRS and CDR2 YFSETQ. CDR3: CASSWGLAGGFSYNEQFF. For the CDR3, the DNA is TGCGCCAGCAGCTGGGGACTAGCGGGGGGGTTCTCCTACAATGAGCAGTTCTTC.

The chain has TRBV18 and TRBJ2-7, with 7 bases matching TRBD2. This CDR3 comprises 15 residues. Losses at the gene ends were 4 bases for V and 0 bases for J; bases not matched to a gene: 6. Per germline, CDR1 KGHSH and CDR2 LQKENI. The CDR3 sequence: CASSLLGGDSYEQYF. In nucleotides, the CDR3 is TGTGCCAGCTCACTCTTGGGGGGGGACTCCTACGAGCAGTACTTC.

The V and J genes are TRBV2 and TRBJ2-2; 11 nucleotides match TRBD1. This CDR3 region has 16 residues. The ends lost 4 bases at V and 6 bases at J; junction bases unmatched: 7. Looked up from germline, CDR1 is SNHLY and CDR2 is FYNNEI. DNA of the CDR3: TGTGCCAGCAGTGCGCTAACGGGACAGGGGGCCGGGGAGCTGTTTTTT. Translating gives CASSALTGQGAGELFF.

The chain links TRBV10-3 to TRBJ1-4; tentatively, D is TRBD1 (5 bases). Trimming took off 3 bases at V and 2 bases at J, with 10 bases between the two ends. The CDR3 is 15 amino acids. The germline V gene encodes CDR1 ENHRY and CDR2 SYGVKD. This CDR3 is CAISDTGTTNEKLFF. For the CDR3, the DNA is TGTGCCATCAGTGATACCGGGACTACTAATGAAAAACTGTTTTTT.

CDR3 loop: CASSFTSATGELFF. CDR3 DNA: TGTGCCAGCAGCTTTACTAGCGCCACCGGGGAGCTGTTTTTT. This chain connects TRBV9 to TRBJ2-2, with 7 bases identical to TRBD2. CDR1 is SGDLS and CDR2 is YYNGEE in the germline V gene. The CDR3 extends over 14 amino acids. Trimming removed 4 bases from V and 4 bases from J; junction bases left unmatched: 4. The variable domain in full, completed from reference TRBV9 and TRBJ2-2, reads DSGVTQTPKHLITATGQRVTLRCSPRSGDLSVYWYQQSLDQGLQFLIQYYNGEERAKGNILERFSAQQFPDLHSELNLSSLELGDSALYFCASSFTSATGELFFGEGSRLTVL.

The CDR3 bases are TGTGCCAGCAGCTTACTCGGGGATGGCTACACCTTC. This gives the protein CASSLLGDGYTF. The chain couples TRBV7-6 to TRBJ1-2; the D is unclear. CDR1 and CDR2 from the germline V gene are SGHVS and FNYEAQ. The CDR3 spans 12 residues. V was trimmed by 2 bases and J by 6 bases, leaving 7 bases between them.

The V call is TRBV5-1, the J call TRBJ2-7, with D tentatively TRBD1 (5 bases). The CDR3 sequence is 13 residues long. Deletions cut 1 base from V and 2 bases from J, with 7 bases between. Germline V CDR1 and CDR2: SGHRS, YFSETQ. The CDR3 reads CASSLPGTYEQYF. CDR3 in DNA: TGCGCCAGCAGCTTGCCAGGGACCTACGAGCAGTACTTC.

The V gene is TRBV14, the J gene TRBJ1-4, with 7 bases that match TRBD1. Germline trimming cut 4 bases from V and 12 bases from J; bases unmatched to any gene: 8. The CDR3 totals 13 residues. Germline V CDR1 and CDR2: SGHDN, FVKESK. Here the CDR3 DNA reads TGTGCCAGCAGCCCCGTCGGGACAGTGCAACTGTTTTTT. Amino acids: CASSPVGTVQLFF.

The count of this clone is one. V usage is TRBV29-1 and J usage is TRBJ1-1; 11 positions match TRBD1. After removal of 7 bases from V and 0 bases from J, the junction contained 7 bases not matched to a gene. CDR1 is SQVTM and CDR2 is ANQGSEA in the germline V gene. This CDR3 spans 15 amino acids. This chain's CDR3 is CSEIGQGAVNTEAFF. The CDR3 DNA is TGCAGCGAAATCGGACAGGGGGCGGTGAACACTGAAGCTTTCTTT.

V gene TRBV11-2 combines with J gene TRBJ2-7; 10 nucleotides match TRBD1. The CDR3 loop spans 15 amino acids. Per germline, CDR1 SGHAT and CDR2 FQNNGV. Losses at the gene ends were 1 base for V and 3 bases for J; bases not matched to a gene: 3. The CDR3 loop reads CASSLVRDRGYEQYF. For the CDR3, the DNA is TGTGCCAGCAGCTTAGTCCGGGACAGGGGCTACGAGCAGTACTTC. The variable domain in full, with the rest retrieved from reference TRBV11-2 and TRBJ2-7, is EAGVAQSPRYKIIEKRQSVAFWCNPISGHATLYWYQQILGQGPKLLIQFQNNGVVDDSQLPKDRFSAERLKGVDSTLKIQPAKLEDSAVYLCASSLVRDRGYEQYFGPGTRLTVT.

The V and J genes are TRBV10-3 and TRBJ2-7, with 8 positions matching TRBD1. In germline, CDR1 is ENHRY, CDR2 SYGVKD. Trimming took 5 bases from V and 1 from J; bases not matched to a gene: 10. The CDR3 loop spans 16 amino acids. CDR3 sequence (DNA): TGTGCCATCAGTTCTAGGACAGGGATAGGATCCTACGAGCAGTACTTC. Amino acids: CAISSRTGIGSYEQYF.

The chain carries TRBV9 and TRBJ1-6; possible D gene TRBD1, 6 bases. The germline V gene has CDR1 SGDLS and CDR2 YYNGEE. Trimming removed 2 bases from V and 13 bases from J, with 16 bases in between. The CDR3 covers 14 residues. The DNA of the CDR3 is TGTGCCAGCAGCGTCCGACAGGCCGTAATGCCCCTCCACTTT. Translation gives CASSVRQAVMPLHF.

V usage is TRBV18 and J usage is TRBJ2-7; the D gene is possibly TRBD2 (5 bases). The germline gives CDR1 KGHSH, CDR2 LQKENI. The CDR3 spans 13 residues. The V and J ends lost 3 bases and 1 base respectively, with 7 bases between them. As DNA, the CDR3 is TGTGCCAGCTCACCGAGGGAATCCTACGAGCAGTACTTC. This sequence encodes CASSPRESYEQYF.

This clone was observed a single time. The chain joins TRBV27 to TRBJ1-2, with D perhaps matching TRBD1 (5 bases). Germline V gene sequence: CDR1 MNHEY, CDR2 SMNVEV (reference sequence). This CDR3 has 15 residues. V was cut by 7 bases and J by 4 bases, with 19 bases left in between. DNA for the CDR3: TGTGCCAGCACCACCCGGGGGGGATTGGGCTATGGCTACACCTTC. It specifies CASTTRGGLGYGYTF.

The chain combines TRBV12-5 with TRBJ1-2, with a tentative D call TRBD1 (5 bases). Germline assignment: CDR1 LGHNT and CDR2 FRNRAP. This CDR3 is built from 12 residues. Deletions cut 7 bases from V and 5 bases from J, with 11 bases between. The CDR3 nucleotides are TGTGCTAGTGAGAGGGGAGGGTATGGCTACACCTTC. This gives the protein CASERGGYGYTF.

The chain has TRBV19 and TRBJ2-7, with D possibly matching TRBD1 (6 bases). The V end lost 6 bases, the J end lost 2 bases, and 17 bases lay between the germline ends. The CDR3 loop spans 15 amino acids. Germline loops: CDR1 LNHDA, CDR2 SQIVND (reference sequence). CDR3 in DNA: TGTGCCAGTAGCACTTTAGGGGGAGCACCCTACGAGCAGTACTTC. Residues: CASSTLGGAPYEQYF.

CDR3 nucleotides: TGCGCCAGCAGCAGGCCAGGGGCCTCCTACGAGCAGTACTTC. It codes for CASSRPGASYEQYF. The chain carries TRBV5-1 and TRBJ2-7, with D maybe TRBD1 (6 bases). The CDR3 consists of 14 residues. Looked up from germline, CDR1 is SGHRS and CDR2 is YFSETQ. Trimming took 4 bases from V and 0 from J, leaving 11 bases between them. The whole variable domain, filled in from reference TRBV5-1 and TRBJ2-7, reads KAGVTQTPRYLIKTRGQQVTLSCSPISGHRSVSWYQQTPGQGLQFLFEYFSETQRNKGNFPGRFSGRQFSNSRSEMNVSTLELGDSALYLCASSRPGASYEQYFGPGTRLTVT.

Only a few counts were recorded for this clone. This chain links TRBV13 with TRBJ1-1, with D unresolved. With 2 bases removed from V and 7 bases from J, the gap between germline ends came to 8 bases. This CDR3 has 12 residues. Germline CDR1 PRHDT, CDR2 FYEKMQ (reference sequence). CDR3 bases: TGTGCCAGCAGCTTATCGTACAGTGAAGCTTTCTTT. As protein: CASSLSYSEAFF.

The chain uses TRBV2 and TRBJ2-5, with 8 bases that match TRBD1. The J segment lost 7 bases and the V segment lost 5 bases, leaving 3 bases of the junction unmatched. Germline CDR1 SNHLY, CDR2 FYNNEI. CDR3 length: 12 amino acids. CDR3 loop: CASSQDRGTQYF. The CDR3 coding sequence is TGTGCCAGCAGTCAAGACAGGGGGACCCAGTACTTC.

The chain combines TRBV5-1 with TRBJ1-6; D gene uncertain. V dropped 5 bases and J dropped 3 bases, with 12 bases sitting between them. This CDR3 is built from 15 residues. Looked up from germline, CDR1 is SGHRS and CDR2 is YFSETQ. Written as DNA, the CDR3 is TGCGCCAGCAGAAGAAGGGAGGACTATAATTCACCCCTCCACTTT. Encoded protein: CASRRREDYNSPLHF.

V is TRBV2 and J is TRBJ2-2; D possibly corresponds to TRBD2 (5 bases). The germline V gene has CDR1 SNHLY and CDR2 FYNNEI. Trimming cost V 7 bases and J 0 bases, with 9 bases left between them. The CDR3 spans 14 residues. The CDR3 is CASTRGTNTGELFF. Here the CDR3 DNA reads TGTGCCAGCACGAGAGGGACGAACACCGGGGAGCTGTTTTTT.